The entry below gives a single TCR beta chain sequence along with its context. The data belong to a study of blood T cell repertoires in COVID-19. Study summary: Some COVID-19 samples were acute and others convalescent; all came from the United States, Italy and Spain.

The CDR3 has 14 residues. With 1 base clipped from V and 9 bases from J, the junction kept 6 bases outside the gene matches. Per germline, CDR1 MGHRA and CDR2 YSYEKL. Repertoires were generated with immunoSEQ multiplex PCR, while TCRdb's copy carries only in-frame clones and drops some. The sample comprises roughly 200,000 clones, 78% of which are singletons, and roughly 2.8% rests with the top ten. Sequenced: peripheral blood. This clonotype was obtained from a woman at least 80 years old with active or convalescent COVID-19. The V and J genes are TRBV4-1 and TRBJ2-1, with 7 positions matching TRBD2. CDR3 sequence (DNA): TGCGCCAGCAGCCAAGTTCGTAGCGGGTCTGAGCAGTTCTTC. Protein sequence: CASSQVRSGSEQFF.